This passage covers 26 T cell receptor beta chains from one sample sequenced in a study of blood T cell repertoires in COVID-19. Here immunoSEQ multiplex PCR was the method, and the copy in TCRdb shows in-frame clones only, minus some. The sample holds some 270,000 clones, approximately 90% seen once. The sequenced material came from PBMCs or T cells enriched from blood (not recorded which). Receptors originate from a man aged 40-49 years who had been exposed to COVID-19.

The J gene is TRBJ2-1, the V gene TRBV27; D unclear. Germline V gives CDR1 MNHEY, CDR2 SMNVEV (reference sequence). V lost 4 bases and J lost 0, with 10 bases in between. The CDR3 extends over 15 amino acids. CDR3 region: CASSSVYSSYNEQFF. The CDR3 nucleotides read TGTGCCAGCAGTTCCGTCTACAGCTCCTACAATGAGCAGTTCTTC.

This clone has just one count. The V and J genes are TRBV28 and TRBJ1-6, with 10 bases lining up with TRBD1. The CDR3 is 18 residues long. Per the germline V gene, CDR1 is MDHEN and CDR2 is SYDVKM. J gave up 4 bases and V 5 bases, and 11 bases lay outside the gene matches. The CDR3 sequence is CASSLRDRGNVYNSPLHF. The CDR3 region has the DNA TGTGCCAGCAGTCTCCGGGACAGGGGTAACGTTTATAATTCACCCCTCCACTTT. The full variable domain, with the rest looked up from reference TRBV28 and TRBJ1-6, is DVKVTQSSRYLVKRTGEKVFLECVQDMDHENMFWYRQDPGLGLRLIYFSYDVKMKEKGDIPEGYSVSREKKERFSLILESASTNQTSMYLCASSLRDRGNVYNSPLHFGNGTRLTVT.

V and J are TRBV3-1 (or the pseudogene TRBV3-2) and TRBJ2-3; possible D gene TRBD2, 5 bases. The V gene's germline CDR1 is LGHDT and CDR2 YNNKEL (reference sequence). V lost 1 base and J 4 bases, leaving 12 bases between the germline ends. This CDR3 contains 15 residues. The chain's CDR3 is CASSQVSEGADTQYF. The CDR3 nucleotides are TGTGCCAGCAGCCAAGTTAGCGAGGGCGCAGATACGCAGTATTTT.

The chain uses TRBV7-2 and TRBJ2-3; D is possibly TRBD1 (6 bases). This CDR3 region has 16 residues. V dropped 5 bases and J dropped 2 bases, with 17 bases sitting between them. Germline assignment: CDR1 SGHTA and CDR2 FQGNSA. CDR3 sequence reads: CASSGPDREFTDTQYF. The CDR3 DNA follows: TGTGCCAGCAGCGGGCCGGACAGAGAATTCACAGATACGCAGTATTTT.

The V gene is TRBV28, the J gene TRBJ2-7; possible D gene TRBD1, 6 bases. Germline lookup yields CDR1 MDHEN and CDR2 SYDVKM. V was trimmed by 6 bases and J by 4 bases, leaving 13 bases between them. The CDR3 is 13 amino acids. DNA for the CDR3: TGTGCCAGCAGAACCAACAGGGATTACGAGCAGTACTTC. It encodes CASRTNRDYEQYF. The full variable domain, rest sourced from reference TRBV28 and TRBJ2-7, is DVKVTQSSRYLVKRTGEKVFLECVQDMDHENMFWYRQDPGLGLRLIYFSYDVKMKEKGDIPEGYSVSREKKERFSLILESASTNQTSMYLCASRTNRDYEQYFGPGTRLTVT.

The chain combines TRBV11-2 with TRBJ2-7, with 7 bases matching TRBD2. Germline lookup yields CDR1 SGHAT and CDR2 FQNNGV. J lost 5 bases, V lost 1 base, and 11 bases had no gene match. The CDR3 totals 16 residues. CDR3 protein: CASSLGPGRSGDEQYF. The CDR3 coding sequence is TGTGCCAGCAGCTTAGGTCCCGGGAGGTCCGGCGACGAGCAGTACTTC. The variable domain in full, completed from reference TRBV11-2 and TRBJ2-7, reads EAGVAQSPRYKIIEKRQSVAFWCNPISGHATLYWYQQILGQGPKLLIQFQNNGVVDDSQLPKDRFSAERLKGVDSTLKIQPAKLEDSAVYLCASSLGPGRSGDEQYFGPGTRLTVT.

The chain links TRBV6-5 to TRBJ2-1; unclear D gene. Trimming stripped 6 bases from V and 0 bases from J, with 12 bases between. Germline values: CDR1 MNHEY, CDR2 SVGAGI. There are 15 residues in the CDR3. The DNA for the CDR3 is TGTGCCAGCAGCTCACAATCTCCCTCCTACAATGAGCAGTTCTTC. Translation gives CASSSQSPSYNEQFF.

V is TRBV6-1 and J is TRBJ2-7, with D maybe TRBD2 (6 bases). Germline CDR1 MNHNS, CDR2 SASEGT. V was trimmed by 1 base and J by 3 bases, leaving 13 bases between them. The CDR3 is made up of 15 amino acids. CDR3 in DNA: TGTGCCAGCAGTGAAGAATTTCGGAGGGACTACGAGCAGTACTTC. Translated: CASSEEFRRDYEQYF.

This chain links TRBV28 with TRBJ2-3; 7 bases align to TRBD1. The ends lost 5 bases at V and 14 bases at J; junction bases unmatched: 13. From germline, CDR1 is MDHEN and CDR2 SYDVKM. CDR3 length: 13 residues. The CDR3 bases are TGTGCCAGCAGTCCCTCGACAGGGACCCGGGGGTATTTT. Amino acid sequence: CASSPSTGTRGYF.

V usage is TRBV4-2 and J usage is TRBJ2-7, with TRBD1 identical over 10 bases. Looked up from germline, CDR1 is LGHNA and CDR2 is YNFKEQ. Trimming took 0 bases from V and 6 from J; bases not matched to a gene: 8. This CDR3 has 16 residues. DNA for the CDR3: TGTGCCAGCAGCCAAGATCCCGTAGGGACAGGGGCCGAGCAGTACTTC. Amino acid sequence: CASSQDPVGTGAEQYF.

This chain uses TRBV11-2 with TRBJ2-1; weak D call: TRBD1 (5 bases). This CDR3 region has 17 residues. Trimming shortened V by 5 bases and J by 6 bases, and 23 bases separated the two germline ends. Germline CDR1 SGHAT, CDR2 FQNNGV. The CDR3 region is CASSLSLTDMSINEQFF. For the CDR3, the DNA is TGTGCCAGCAGCCTATCATTGACAGACATGAGCATCAATGAGCAGTTCTTC.

V and J are TRBV5-1 and TRBJ2-1; D possibly corresponds to TRBD2 (7 bases). The V end was cut by 3 bases, the J end by 8 bases, with 24 bases between. This CDR3 contains 17 residues. The germline V gene has CDR1 SGHRS and CDR2 YFSETQ. The DNA for the CDR3 is TGCGCCAGCAGCTCGGCCTCCCGGGGGGCGGGAGTATATGAGCAGTTCTTC. Residues: CASSSASRGAGVYEQFF. Together with reference TRBV5-1 and TRBJ2-1, the CDR3 gives the full variable domain: KAGVTQTPRYLIKTRGQQVTLSCSPISGHRSVSWYQQTPGQGLQFLFEYFSETQRNKGNFPGRFSGRQFSNSRSEMNVSTLELGDSALYLCASSSASRGAGVYEQFFGPGTRLTVL.

This chain joins TRBV6-1 and TRBJ1-1, with a possible D match to TRBD1 (5 bases). This CDR3 has 12 amino acids. From germline, CDR1 is MNHNS and CDR2 SASEGT. The V end was cut by 2 bases, the J end by 7 bases, with 8 bases between. CDR3 amino acids: CASSESDSEAFF. The CDR3 nucleotides read TGTGCCAGCAGTGAAAGCGACAGTGAAGCTTTCTTT.

The chain has TRBV12-5 and TRBJ2-7, with 10 bases identical to TRBD1. V shed 0 bases and J 4 bases; nucleotides not matched to a gene: 6. The CDR3 runs 16 residues. Germline V gene lookup returns CDR1 LGHNT and CDR2 FRNRAP. This CDR3 is CASGLVAGTGAYEQYF. CDR3 in DNA: TGTGCTAGTGGTTTGGTGGCCGGGACAGGGGCTTACGAGCAGTACTTC.

For this clone: The junction departs from germline at one end; a sequencing error may be responsible. V gene TRBV7-7 combines with J gene TRBJ2-1, with 13 bases fitting TRBD2. The CDR3 is 16 amino acids. Germline V lookup: CDR1 SSHAT, CDR2 FNYEAQ (reference sequence). CDR3 amino acids: CASSSTSGRAPNEQFF. The CDR3 DNA reads TGTGCTAGCAGCTCTACTAGCGGGAGGGCCCCAAATGAGCAGTTCTTC.

The rearrangement uses TRBV5-1 and TRBJ2-7; 11 bases match TRBD2. V lost 5 bases to trimming and J lost 0 bases; unmatched junction nucleotides: 4. The CDR3 covers 15 residues. Looked up from germline, CDR1 is SGHRS and CDR2 is YFSETQ. The CDR3, as DNA: TGCGCCAGCAGTCAACTAGCGGGAGACTCCTACGAGCAGTACTTC. Its protein is CASSQLAGDSYEQYF.

This clone was observed a few times. The genes are TRBV7-3 and TRBJ2-3; D is possibly TRBD2 (6 bases). The V end was cut by 4 bases, the J end by 0 bases, with 11 bases between. This CDR3 contains 15 residues. In germline, CDR1 is SGHTA, CDR2 FQGTGA. This CDR3 is CASSSGSGSTDTQYF. In nucleotides, the CDR3 is TGTGCCAGCAGCTCAGGTAGCGGTAGCACAGATACGCAGTATTTT.

This clone was counted between two and nine times. The chain couples TRBV7-3 to TRBJ2-2; 14 bases fit TRBD2. The CDR3 length is 15 residues. The ends lost 5 bases at V and 6 bases at J; junction bases unmatched: 2. CDR1 SGHTA and CDR2 FQGTGA come from the germline V gene. CDR3 nucleotides: TGTGCCAGCAGCAGACTAGCGGGAGGGGCCGGGGAGCTGTTTTTT. It codes for CASSRLAGGAGELFF. Full variable domain (remainder filled in from reference TRBV7-3 and TRBJ2-2): GAGVSQTPSNKVTEKGKYVELRCDPISGHTALYWYRQSLGQGPEFLIYFQGTGAADDSGLPNDRFFAVRPEGSVSTLKIQRTERGDSAVYLCASSRLAGGAGELFFGEGSRLTVL.

This rearrangement joins TRBV27 to TRBJ1-2, with D perhaps matching TRBD1 (6 bases). Germline V gene lookup returns CDR1 MNHEY and CDR2 SMNVEV (reference sequence). This CDR3 has 17 amino acids. V lost 6 bases and J lost 8, with 28 bases in between. The CDR3, as DNA: TGTGCCAGCAGCTCATCCCTGTGGGTAGACAGGTATAAAGGCTACACCTTC. Its translation is CASSSSLWVDRYKGYTF.

This rearrangement joins TRBV18 to TRBJ2-1; D is ambiguous. Germline values: CDR1 KGHSH, CDR2 LQKENI. CDR3 size: 12 residues. Trimming cost V 5 bases and J 4 bases, with 6 bases left between them. CDR3 in DNA: TGTGCCAGCTCAAGAGATTACAATGAGCAGTTCTTC. Its translation: CASSRDYNEQFF. Complete variable domain (other parts from reference TRBV18 and TRBJ2-1): NAGVMQNPRHLVRRRGQEARLRCSPMKGHSHVYWYRQLPEEGLKFMVYLQKENIIDESGMPKERFSAEFPKEGPSILRIQQVVRGDSAAYFCASSRDYNEQFFGPGTRLTVL.

The chain joins TRBV30 to TRBJ1-6; D uncertain. The germline V gene has CDR1 GTSNPN and CDR2 SVGIG (reference sequence). This CDR3 spans 13 amino acids. This chain's CDR3 is CAYKDGWIAPLHF. In DNA form, the CDR3 reads TGTGCATATAAAGACGGGTGGATCGCACCCCTCCACTTT.

The gene calls are TRBV19 and TRBJ1-5; 10 bases agree with TRBD1. The CDR3 covers 16 residues. Trimming took 4 bases from V and 7 from J; bases not matched to a gene: 10. Germline values: CDR1 LNHDA, CDR2 SQIVND (reference sequence). Here the CDR3 reads CASSTGTGAFRQPQHF. DNA for the CDR3: TGTGCCAGTAGTACCGGGACAGGGGCGTTTAGACAGCCCCAGCATTTT.

This chain joins TRBV6-5 and TRBJ1-2, with D possibly being TRBD1 (5 bases). The germline V and J ends were trimmed by 6 bases and 4 bases, with 15 bases remaining between them. Germline V lookup: CDR1 MNHEY, CDR2 SVGAGI. This CDR3 region has 14 residues. In DNA, the CDR3 is TGTGCCAGCAGACGCGGGGACGCCCTCTATGGCTACACCTTC. Its protein is CASRRGDALYGYTF.

This chain uses TRBV29-1 with TRBJ1-1, with 7 bases identical to TRBD1. The CDR3 has 11 residues. With 5 bases clipped from V and 5 bases from J, the junction kept 2 bases outside the gene matches. Germline V lookup: CDR1 SQVTM, CDR2 ANQGSEA. CDR3 residues: CSVIRGTEAFF. As DNA, the CDR3 is TGCAGCGTTATCAGGGGGACTGAAGCTTTCTTT.

The chain joins TRBV11-2 to TRBJ2-7; D remains ambiguous. V was pared by 1 base and J by 0 bases, with 10 bases between. There are 15 residues in the CDR3. Germline lookup yields CDR1 SGHAT and CDR2 FQNNGV. CDR3 protein: CASSLGQVSSYEQYF. CDR3 DNA sequence: TGTGCCAGCAGCTTAGGGCAGGTGAGCTCCTACGAGCAGTACTTC.

This sequence joins TRBV3-1 (or the pseudogene TRBV3-2) and TRBJ2-1; possible D gene TRBD2, 6 bases. V lost 4 bases and J 6 bases, leaving 22 bases between the germline ends. CDR1 and CDR2 (germline): LGHDT, YNNKEL (reference sequence). The CDR3 extends over 17 amino acids. The CDR3 DNA is TGTGCCAGCAGCCCCTCGGGAGCGACAACCCAGACCAATGAGCAGTTCTTC. It specifies CASSPSGATTQTNEQFF.